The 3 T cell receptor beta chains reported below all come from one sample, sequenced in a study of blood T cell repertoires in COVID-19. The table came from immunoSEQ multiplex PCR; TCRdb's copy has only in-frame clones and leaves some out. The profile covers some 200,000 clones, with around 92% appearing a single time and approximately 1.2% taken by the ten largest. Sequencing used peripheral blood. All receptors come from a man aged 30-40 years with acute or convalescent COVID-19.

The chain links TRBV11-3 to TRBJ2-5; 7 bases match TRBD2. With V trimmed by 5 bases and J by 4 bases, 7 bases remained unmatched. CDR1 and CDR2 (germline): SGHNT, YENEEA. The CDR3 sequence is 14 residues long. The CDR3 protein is CASSRRASGETQYF. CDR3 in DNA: TGTGCCAGCAGCCGCCGGGCTAGCGGAGAGACCCAGTACTTC.

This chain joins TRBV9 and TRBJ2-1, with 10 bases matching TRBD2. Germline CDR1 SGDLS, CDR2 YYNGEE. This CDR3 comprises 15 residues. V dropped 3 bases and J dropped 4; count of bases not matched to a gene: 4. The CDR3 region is CASSATSGVYNEQFF. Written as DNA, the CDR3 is TGTGCCAGCAGCGCCACTAGCGGGGTTTACAATGAGCAGTTCTTC. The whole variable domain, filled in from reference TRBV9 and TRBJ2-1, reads DSGVTQTPKHLITATGQRVTLRCSPRSGDLSVYWYQQSLDQGLQFLIQYYNGEERAKGNILERFSAQQFPDLHSELNLSSLELGDSALYFCASSATSGVYNEQFFGPGTRLTVL.

The CDR3 nucleotides are TGTGCCAGCACCGCCGGGACAGGGAATGGCTACACCTTC. It specifies CASTAGTGNGYTF. The chain is built from TRBV3-1 (or the pseudogene TRBV3-2) and TRBJ1-2; 9 bases are a match to TRBD1. J gave up 6 bases and V 7 bases, and 6 bases lay outside the gene matches. Germline lookup yields CDR1 LGHDT and CDR2 YNNKEL (reference sequence). The CDR3 covers 13 residues.